This entry is about one TCR beta chain. What it binds is not known. The PCR contained 60 Vbeta and 13 Jbeta primers. Libraries were prepared by immunoSEQ multiplex PCR; TCRdb keeps only in-frame clonotypes and omits some of them. Among some 190,000 clones listed, around four fifths were seen once. With 5 bases removed from V and 2 bases from J, the gap between germline ends came to 11 bases. CDR1 LNHDA and CDR2 SQIVND come from the germline V gene (reference sequence). There are 14 residues in the CDR3. The entry originates in a study of cytomegalovirus exposure and HLA in healthy donors. Turning to the study itself: T cells numbering about 200 million yielded some 120 million unique TCR beta sequences in an earlier analysis.

Study observations and caveats: TCR beta chain V- and J-gene trimming was linked, in a later analysis, to a missense variant in DCLRE1C.

The TCR comes from a woman in her forties in good health and CMV-seronegative. The sample taken for sequencing was PBMCs. The V gene is TRBV19, the J gene TRBJ2-3, with a tentative D call TRBD2 (5 bases). For the CDR3, the DNA is TGTGCCAGTAGTGTAGCGTCCTTCACAGATACGCAGTATTTT. This translates into CASSVASFTDTQYF.